A selection of T cell receptor beta chains follows, all from one sample in a study of cytomegalovirus exposure and HLA in healthy donors. Measured with immunoSEQ multiplex PCR; TCRdb has only the in-frame clones, and not every one. The table has 150,000 to 180,000 clones, around nine tenths seen once. Input material: PBMCs. Receptors were obtained from a young man in good health and CMV-seropositive. Both conserved end residues are trimmed from each CDR3. Each record gives: CDR3 protein, J gene, V gene.

CDR3 protein: ASSPGGRYGYT; J gene: TRBJ1-2; V gene: TRBV4-3
CDR3 protein: ASSPYTGELF; J gene: TRBJ2-2; V gene: TRBV7-2
CDR3 protein: ASRETGTHYGYT; J gene: TRBJ1-2; V gene: TRBV25-1
CDR3 protein: ASSTQGNEQF; J gene: TRBJ2-1; V gene: TRBV6-5
CDR3 protein: ASSLDTKGNTIY; J gene: TRBJ1-3; V gene: TRBV7-6
CDR3 protein: ASSLLGGTNEKLF; J gene: TRBJ1-4; V gene: TRBV7-6
CDR3 protein: ATGRQGSPGELF; J gene: TRBJ2-2; V gene: TRBV15
CDR3 protein: ASGLTPGTENEQY; J gene: TRBJ2-7; V gene: TRBV12-5
CDR3 protein: ASSERQLSSYNEQF; J gene: TRBJ2-1; V gene: TRBV11-2
CDR3 protein: SVLVPGQGAQYGYT; J gene: TRBJ1-2; V gene: TRBV29-1
CDR3 protein: ASSPGTSGGGEQF; J gene: TRBJ2-1; V gene: TRBV6-5
CDR3 protein: SVYGPGLAGVPDTQY; J gene: TRBJ2-3; V gene: TRBV29-1
CDR3 protein: ASSSHGGDSYEQY; J gene: TRBJ2-7; V gene: TRBV7-2
CDR3 protein: ASSYVRGLTGEQY; J gene: TRBJ2-7; V gene: TRBV6-5
CDR3 protein: ASSLYDRDHGYT; J gene: TRBJ1-2; V gene: TRBV5-6
CDR3 protein: ASRRQGADTGELF; J gene: TRBJ2-2; V gene: TRBV5-5
CDR3 protein: ASGLAGGAYEQY; J gene: TRBJ2-7; V gene: TRBV5-1
CDR3 protein: ASSQVVRRGNTGELF; J gene: TRBJ2-2; V gene: TRBV4-2
CDR3 protein: ATSRDMMGREGSYEQY; J gene: TRBJ2-7; V gene: TRBV15
CDR3 protein: SVTPGGYRDEQF; J gene: TRBJ2-1; V gene: TRBV29-1
CDR3 protein: ASSPPGLADTDTQY; J gene: TRBJ2-3; V gene: TRBV5-1
CDR3 protein: ASSAPGQGFMNTIY; J gene: TRBJ1-3; V gene: TRBV6-7
CDR3 protein: ASSLTAGANVLT; J gene: TRBJ2-6; V gene: TRBV7-9
CDR3 protein: ASSPPGQNTEAF; J gene: TRBJ1-1; V gene: TRBV14
CDR3 protein: ASSPSTGGLNEQY; J gene: TRBJ2-7; V gene: TRBV27
CDR3 protein: ASRTSGTGTYEQY; J gene: TRBJ2-7; V gene: TRBV19
CDR3 protein: ASSQTSTDTQY; J gene: TRBJ2-3; V gene: TRBV4-1
CDR3 protein: ASSYRQGGNQPQH; J gene: TRBJ1-5; V gene: TRBV6-5
CDR3 protein: ASLRDSSPTNYGYT; J gene: TRBJ1-2; V gene: TRBV18
CDR3 protein: ASSPVSGGPYGYT; J gene: TRBJ1-2; V gene: TRBV5-1
CDR3 protein: ASSPLGQGGSPLH; J gene: TRBJ1-6; V gene: TRBV18
CDR3 protein: ASSIGGGTYSNQPQH; J gene: TRBJ1-5; V gene: TRBV19
CDR3 protein: ASSSRGTANTEAF; J gene: TRBJ1-1; V gene: TRBV6-6
CDR3 protein: ASSLSTSGIPNEQY; J gene: TRBJ2-7; V gene: TRBV4-2
CDR3 protein: AISRLAGGTYEQY; J gene: TRBJ2-7; V gene: TRBV10-3
CDR3 protein: ASSTQGGAWTQHYGYT; J gene: TRBJ1-2; V gene: TRBV7-2
CDR3 protein: ASSAHTDRLGTEAF; J gene: TRBJ1-1; V gene: TRBV9
CDR3 protein: ASSGRREQPQH; J gene: TRBJ1-5; V gene: TRBV6-5
CDR3 protein: ASSYSRDTQY; J gene: TRBJ2-3; V gene: TRBV6-5